This TCR beta chain was profiled in a study of blood T cells in healthy people across ages. Then a second PCR, running roughly 7 to 12 cycles, was carried out with a sample-barcoded 5' primer and a J-beta primer mix. TCRdb redid the calling of the 5' RACE reads with MiXCR, one entry per CDR3 protein. Of about 1.4 million distinct CDR3 sequences listed, 55% to 75% are singletons. The CDR3 runs to 14 residues. V lost 8 bases and J lost 1, with 15 bases in between. Germline CDR1 MNHNY, CDR2 SVGAGI (reference sequence). The genes are TRBV6-6 and TRBJ2-7; weak D call: TRBD2 (5 bases). The specimen was blood. The TCR comes from a man aged 18 to 29 in good health. The CDR3 coding sequence is TGTGCCAGCTCCCTTAATGAGGGTTCCTACGAGCAGTACTTC. It translates to CASSLNEGSYEQYF.